This T cell receptor (beta chain) was documented in a study of T cell repertoires in cytomegalovirus infection (dated by TCRdb to the late 2010s). About the study as a whole: Alongside well-studied HLA-B-restricted epitopes, the peptide stimulations were aimed at recently identified HLA-C-restricted CMV epitopes, whose presentation resists viral immunomodulation. Donor HLA type was relevant to the analysis, because carriage of CMV infection together with the matching HLA type was indicated by public TCR beta signatures. Points the paper makes about the study in general: Carriers of CMV infection plus the relevant HLA type were discriminated by the cumulative frequency of public TCR beta family members in the study cohort and in an independent 352-donor cohort. In the ex vivo response, HLA-C-restricted CMV-specific TCR beta clonotypes were dominant, and in two of eight donors the single most frequent clonotype came from this HLA-C-restricted group.

Remarks on this clonotype: Its antigen target is currently unknown. No per-base quality is available; no much larger clone lies one base away.

In light of the paper, this sample's treatment or condition label describes: in vitro stimulation with specific CMV peptide epitopes to enrich CMV-specific T cells. Sequenced on an Illumina HiSeq 1500. TCRdb handled the public reads itself, with Q25 trimming in fastp and clone calling in MiXCR, and kept productive beta chains. One record per CDR3 amino acid sequence lists the most common genes and DNA. A total of fewer than 850,000 distinct CDR3 sequences appear in this sample, 25% to 30% of them only once. The ten biggest clones cover around 12% of the sample. The TCR sequence derives from a human donor in good health (CMV status not recorded). Some clones in this sample may be carry-over from other donors' samples. The specimen was cultured CD8+ T cells from PBMCs, collected from culture after CMV antigen stimulation.

The CDR3 region reads CASSYSYLARENIQYF. The nucleotide sequence is given as TGTGCCAGCAGTTACTCGTATTTGGCCAGGGAAAACATTCAGTACTTC. The chain couples TRBV6-6 to TRBJ2-4; TRBD1 is perhaps the D gene, given 5 matching bases. CDR1 MNHNY and CDR2 SVGAGI are derived from the germline V gene (reference sequence). The CDR3 starts with the cysteine, ends with the phenylalanine, and has 16 residues. This entry keeps only the CDR3 DNA: 48 bases, framed from base 1. V loses 0 bases, J loses 5 bases, and the germline ends lie 14 bases apart.